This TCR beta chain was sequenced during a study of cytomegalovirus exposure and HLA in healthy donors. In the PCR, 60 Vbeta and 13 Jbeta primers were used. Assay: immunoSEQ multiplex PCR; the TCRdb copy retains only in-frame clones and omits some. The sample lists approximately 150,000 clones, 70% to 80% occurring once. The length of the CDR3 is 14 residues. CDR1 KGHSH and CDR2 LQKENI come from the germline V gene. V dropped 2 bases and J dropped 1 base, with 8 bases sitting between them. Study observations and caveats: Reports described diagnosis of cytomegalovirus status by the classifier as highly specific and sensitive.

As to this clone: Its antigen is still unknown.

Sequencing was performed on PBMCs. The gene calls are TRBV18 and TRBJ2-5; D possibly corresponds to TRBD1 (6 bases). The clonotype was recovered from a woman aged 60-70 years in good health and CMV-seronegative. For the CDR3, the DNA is TGTGCCAGCTCACCATCCAGGGGCCAAGAGACCCAGTACTTC. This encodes CASSPSRGQETQYF.